These T cell receptor beta chains were read from a single sample in a study of cytomegalovirus exposure and HLA in healthy donors. Some clones are missing from TCRdb's copy, which holds only in-frame ones; the method was immunoSEQ multiplex PCR. The sample has about 98,000 clones, around 88% seen once. Sample: PBMCs. These receptors all stem from a woman in her twenties or thirties in good health and CMV-seronegative. Both conserved end residues are part of each CDR3. The D gene is left open where the match is weak. For some rows the clone size is stated as once, few or many, or as a class when expanded; others skip it.

.,.,TRBJ2-1,14,TRBV19,TGTGCCAGTAGTAGTGGGTTCAGGGCCAATGAGCAGTTCTTC,CASSSGFRANEQFF
.,.,TRBJ1-2,14,TRBV5-1,TGCGCCAGCAGCTTGGAAGGGGAGGGCTATGGCTACACCTTC,CASSLEGEGYGYTF
TRBD1,.,TRBJ2-1,17,TRBV19,TGTGCCAGTAGGAAGGCCCGACAGGGGGGAGAACACAATGAGCAGTTCTTC,CASRKARQGGEHNEQFF
TRBD1,few,TRBJ2-7,15,TRBV6-5,TGTGCCAGCGGCCGAAGAAAATCCGGGACAGGGTCTCAGTACTTC,CASGRRKSGTGSQYF
.,.,TRBJ2-2,16,TRBV7-2,TGTGCCAGCAGATCAAGGGGCGGAGTAAACACCGGGGAGCTGTTTTTT,CASRSRGGVNTGELFF
.,.,TRBJ2-2,14,TRBV5-1,TGCGCCAGCAGCTTGGCGGTGGCAGCGAGGGAGCTGTTTTTT,CASSLAVAARELFF
.,.,TRBJ2-5,12,TRBV29-1,TGCAGCGTTGCCGGGAACCAAGAGACCCAGTACTTC,CSVAGNQETQYF
TRBD1,once,TRBJ2-7,13,TRBV10-3,TGTGCCATCAGCAGGGACAGGGCCTACGAGCAGTACTTC,CAISRDRAYEQYF
.,.,TRBJ1-2,11,TRBV18,TGTGCCAGCTCACCAACGGATGGCTACACCTTC,CASSPTDGYTF
.,.,TRBJ2-2,16,TRBV11-3,TGTGCCAGCAGCTCCGATGGCTGGGGGCGCGCCGGGGAGCTGTTTTTT,CASSSDGWGRAGELFF
.,.,TRBJ2-2,16,TRBV7-2,TGTGCCAGCAGCTTAATTGCGGGGCGTACAACCGGGGAGCTGTTTTTT,CASSLIAGRTTGELFF
.,once,TRBJ2-1,14,TRBV11-2,TGTGCCAGCAGCGAAGGGGGGGCGAACAATGAGCAGTTCTTC,CASSEGGANNEQFF
TRBD2,.,TRBJ2-5,16,TRBV19,TGTGCCAGTAGTGCCGGGACTAGCGGGGGCCAAGAGACCCAGTACTTC,CASSAGTSGGQETQYF
.,.,TRBJ2-2,13,TRBV5-1,TGCGCCAGCAGCCTCGCGGGCGGCGGGGAGCTGTTTTTT,CASSLAGGGELFF
.,.,TRBJ2-7,14,TRBV2,TGTGCCAGCAGTGAGCAGGGACTTACCTACGAGCAGTACTTC,CASSEQGLTYEQYF
.,once,TRBJ2-3,14,TRBV6-5,TGTGCCAGCAGTTACTCCGGAGGTACAGATACGCAGTATTTT,CASSYSGGTDTQYF
TRBD2,.,TRBJ2-5,14,TRBV7-9,TGTGCCAGCAGCCCCTCGGGACTAGCGGGAGTACAGTACTTC,CASSPSGLAGVQYF
TRBD1,.,TRBJ2-7,15,TRBV19,TGTGCCAGTAGTTTACGGACAGGACCGATTTACGAGCAGTACTTC,CASSLRTGPIYEQYF
.,.,TRBJ1-2,14,TRBV5-1,TGCGCCAGCACGCTTGGCCGGGAAGGCTATGGCTACACCTTC,CASTLGREGYGYTF
.,.,TRBJ1-2,11,TRBV29-1,TGCAGCGGGGACATAAACTATGGCTACACCTTC,CSGDINYGYTF
TRBD2,.,TRBJ2-3,14,TRBV29-1,TGCAGCGTTATGGGACTAGCGGCCACAGATACGCAGTATTTT,CSVMGLAATDTQYF
.,.,TRBJ1-1,14,TRBV2,TGTGCCAGCACTCAGGGTAATAGGGGAACTGAAGCTTTCTTT,CASTQGNRGTEAFF
.,.,TRBJ1-3,13,TRBV14,TGTGCCAGCAGCCACAGCTCTGGAAACACCATATATTTT,CASSHSSGNTIYF
TRBD1,.,TRBJ2-1,19,TRBV4-1,TGCGCCAGCAGCCAAGCAACGGGGGACAGGGGGCGCCCCTACAATGAGCAGTTCTTC,CASSQATGDRGRPYNEQFF